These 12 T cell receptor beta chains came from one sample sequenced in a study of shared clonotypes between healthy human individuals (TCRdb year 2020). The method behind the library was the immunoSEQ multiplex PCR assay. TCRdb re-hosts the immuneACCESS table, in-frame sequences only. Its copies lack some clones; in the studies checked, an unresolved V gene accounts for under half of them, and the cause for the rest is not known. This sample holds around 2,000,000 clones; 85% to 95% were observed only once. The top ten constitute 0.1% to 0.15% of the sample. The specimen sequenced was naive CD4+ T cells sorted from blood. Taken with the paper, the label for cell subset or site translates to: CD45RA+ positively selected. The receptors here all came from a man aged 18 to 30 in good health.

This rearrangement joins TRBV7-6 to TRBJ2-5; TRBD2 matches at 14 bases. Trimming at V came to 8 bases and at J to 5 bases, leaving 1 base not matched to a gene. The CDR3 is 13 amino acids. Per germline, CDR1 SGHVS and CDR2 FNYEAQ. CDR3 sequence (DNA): TGTGCCAGCGGACTAGCGGGGGGCGAGACCCAGTACTTC. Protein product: CASGLAGGETQYF.

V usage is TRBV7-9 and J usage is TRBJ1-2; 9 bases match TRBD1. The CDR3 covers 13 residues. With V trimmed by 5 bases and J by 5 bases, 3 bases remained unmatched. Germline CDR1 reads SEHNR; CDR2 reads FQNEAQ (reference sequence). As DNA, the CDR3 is TGTGCCAGCAGCCCGGACAGGGGTTATGGCTACACCTTC. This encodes CASSPDRGYGYTF.

DNA of the CDR3: TGTGCCAGCAGGGGGACTAGCGGGGCCACCGGGGAGCTGTTTTTT. Protein product: CASRGTSGATGELFF. The chain has TRBV6-6 and TRBJ2-2; 13 bases are a match to TRBD2. CDR1 MNHNY and CDR2 SVGAGI come from the germline V gene (reference sequence). The CDR3 length is 15 residues. After removal of 6 bases from V and 4 bases from J, the junction contained 2 bases not matched to a gene.

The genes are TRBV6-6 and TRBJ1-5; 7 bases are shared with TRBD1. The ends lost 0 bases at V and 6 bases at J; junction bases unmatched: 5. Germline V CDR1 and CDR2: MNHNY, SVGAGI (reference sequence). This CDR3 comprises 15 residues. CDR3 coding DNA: TGTGCCAGCAGTTACTCAACAGGGGTGGGTCAGCCCCAGCATTTT. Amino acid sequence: CASSYSTGVGQPQHF.

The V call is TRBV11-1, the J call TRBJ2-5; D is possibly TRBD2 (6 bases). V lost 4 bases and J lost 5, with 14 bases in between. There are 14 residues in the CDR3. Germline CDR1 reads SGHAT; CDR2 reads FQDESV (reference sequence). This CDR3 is CASSSGTAGETQYF. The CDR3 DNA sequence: TGTGCCAGCAGCTCGGGGACGGCGGGGGAGACCCAGTACTTC.

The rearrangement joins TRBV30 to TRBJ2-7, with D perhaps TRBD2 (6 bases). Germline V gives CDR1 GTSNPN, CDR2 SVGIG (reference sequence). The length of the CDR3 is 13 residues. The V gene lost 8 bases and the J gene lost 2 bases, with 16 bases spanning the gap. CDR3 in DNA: TGTGCCGTAAACCGGGGGACGACCTACGAGCAGTACTTC. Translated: CAVNRGTTYEQYF.

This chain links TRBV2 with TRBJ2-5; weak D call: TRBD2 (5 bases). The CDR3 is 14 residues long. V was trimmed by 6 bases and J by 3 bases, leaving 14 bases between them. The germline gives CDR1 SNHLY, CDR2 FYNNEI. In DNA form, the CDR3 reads TGTGCCAGCAGGGGAGCCCTGGTCGAAGAGACCCAGTACTTC. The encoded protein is CASRGALVEETQYF.

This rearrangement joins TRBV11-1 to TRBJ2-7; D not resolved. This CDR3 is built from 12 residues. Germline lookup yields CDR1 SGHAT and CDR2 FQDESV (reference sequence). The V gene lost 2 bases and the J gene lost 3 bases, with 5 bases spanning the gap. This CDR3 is CASSLMHYEQYF. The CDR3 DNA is TGTGCCAGCAGCTTAATGCACTACGAGCAGTACTTC.

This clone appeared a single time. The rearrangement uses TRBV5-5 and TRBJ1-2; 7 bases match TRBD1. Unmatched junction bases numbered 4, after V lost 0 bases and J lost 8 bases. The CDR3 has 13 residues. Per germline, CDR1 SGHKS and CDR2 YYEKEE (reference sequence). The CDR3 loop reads CASSLETGSGYTF. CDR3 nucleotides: TGTGCCAGCAGCTTGGAGACAGGGAGCGGCTACACCTTC.

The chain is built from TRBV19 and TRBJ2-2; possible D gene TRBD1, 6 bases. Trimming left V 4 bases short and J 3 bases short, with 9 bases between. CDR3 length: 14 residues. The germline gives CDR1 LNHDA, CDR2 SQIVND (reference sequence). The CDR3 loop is CASSKQGYTGELFF. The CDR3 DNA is TGTGCCAGTAGTAAACAGGGTTACACCGGGGAGCTGTTTTTT. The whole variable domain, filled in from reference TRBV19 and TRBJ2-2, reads DGGITQSPKYLFRKEGQNVTLSCEQNLNHDAMYWYRQDPGQGLRLIYYSQIVNDFQKGDIAEGYSVSREKKESFPLTVTSAQKNPTAFYLCASSKQGYTGELFFGEGSRLTVL.

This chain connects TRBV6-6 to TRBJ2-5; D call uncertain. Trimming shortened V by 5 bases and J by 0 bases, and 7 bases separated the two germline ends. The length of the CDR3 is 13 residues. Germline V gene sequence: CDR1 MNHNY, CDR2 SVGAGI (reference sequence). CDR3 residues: CASSVTYQETQYF. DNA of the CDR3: TGTGCCAGCAGTGTGACTTACCAAGAGACCCAGTACTTC.

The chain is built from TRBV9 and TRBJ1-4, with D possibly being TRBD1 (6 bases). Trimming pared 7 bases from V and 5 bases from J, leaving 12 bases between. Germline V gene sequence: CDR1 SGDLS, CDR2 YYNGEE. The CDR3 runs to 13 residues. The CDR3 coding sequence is TGTGCCAGCTCGGGACATGCGAATGAAAAACTGTTTTTT. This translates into CASSGHANEKLFF.